Detailed here is one T cell receptor beta chain. Its antigen target is currently unknown. Base-call qualities are not available, and no considerably larger clone is one nucleotide away. This specimen comes from a study of cytomegalovirus exposure and HLA in healthy donors (dated by TCRdb to about 2017). Broadly, across the study: According to a later analysis, the roughly 120 validation repertoires were produced on the same platform as the 666 repertoires of the first cohort. High-throughput TCR immunosequencing, statistical association of individual TCRs with disease status, and machine learning were combined to predict cytomegalovirus infection status. In addition to the first cohort of 666 subjects, a separate validation cohort of 120 different subjects was used. The aim of the study was to test whether cataloging public T cell receptors could identify signatures of past pathogen exposure. The paper as a whole reports these results and caveats: The authors suggested that the approach could potentially be generalized to other disease states and immunological phenotypes. In both the original and validation cohorts, the classifier was reported to diagnose cytomegalovirus status with high specificity and sensitivity. The validation cohort had no HLA typing available for a later analysis, so co-occurrence within that cohort was assessed over all 120 or so repertoires. The study listed 164 TCR beta chains as associated with cytomegalovirus. Three of the identified cytomegalovirus-associated TCR beta chains were confirmed in vitro to be specific for cytomegalovirus antigens. Subsequent analysis determined that TCRs grouped into clusters in the first cohort also showed a tendency toward co-occurrence across the 120 or so validation repertoires, and approximately 94% of cluster scores exceeded 0. Across donors, most TCR sequences were observed very rarely, whereas some public TCRs were present in many individuals.

The donors were included in the validation cohort of 130 or so subjects, a group kept apart from the approximately 650-subject first cohort. The library was prepared using the immunoSEQ multiplex PCR assay. As for the authors' bioinformatics: To diagnose cytomegalovirus status from the catalog of TCR beta chain sequences, a statistical classification framework was built. TCRdb limited this immuneACCESS table to in-frame rearrangements with V and J called. A share of clones is missing; checked studies link under half to unresolved V genes, and the rest is unexplained. Clone size and the V and J calls come from that table; the DNA yielded D and trimming. The sample records 90,000 to 120,000 clones, around 95% of which are singletons. 0.67% of the sample is taken by the ten largest. Source material: PBMCs. This receptor was obtained from a woman aged 18-30 years in good health and CMV-seronegative.

The CDR3 sequence is CASSDNRGDEQFF. The bases are TGTGCCAGCTCGGATAACAGGGGCGATGAGCAGTTCTTC. This chain joins TRBV18 to TRBJ2-1, with 7 junctional bases fitting TRBD1. The germline V gene encodes CDR1 KGHSH and CDR2 LQKENI. From the cysteine up to the phenylalanine, the CDR3 has a length of 13 residues. The entry retains the CDR3 DNA only, 39 bases that are in frame from base 1. Germline trimming: 6 bases from V, 8 bases from J; junction bases outside gene matches: 7.